The sequence of this T cell receptor beta chain was determined in a study of blood T cells in healthy people across ages. PCR was performed a second time for about 6 to 12 cycles using a sample-barcoded 5' primer and a J-beta primer mix. MiXCR, applied by TCRdb to the 5' RACE reads, yields one record per CDR3 protein. The sample lists around 2 million distinct CDR3 sequences, about two fifths seen once, with 20% to 25% in the top ten. CDR1 is SGHNT, CDR2 YYREEE, per germline (reference sequence). This CDR3 is 16 amino acids long. V lost 4 bases to trimming and J lost 0 bases, with 14 bases between them.

The TCR was taken from a human donor in good health. The sequencing sample was made of blood. The gene calls are TRBV5-4 and TRBJ2-1; no reliable D call. As DNA, the CDR3 is TGTGCCAGCAGCCAGGAGTCCTATAGCTCCTACAATGAGCAGTTCTTC. The encoded protein is CASSQESYSSYNEQFF.